The rows below give T cell receptor beta chains drawn from one sample of a study of blood T cell repertoires in COVID-19. Using immunoSEQ multiplex PCR, the repertoire was profiled, and TCRdb retains in-frame clones only, with some absent. The table shows tens of thousands of clones, with about nine tenths occurring only once. The sequenced sample was peripheral blood. All receptors derive from a man aged 30 to 45 with acute or convalescent COVID-19. Each CDR3 is given with its conserved first and last residue. A D gene is named only where the DNA matches it firmly. Size is omitted from some rows. Given values are once, few, many or a class for expanded clones.

j_call: TRBJ1-2; clone_size: -; v_call: TRBV18; d_call: -; cdr3_nt: TGTGCCAGCTCACCACTGTCTGGCCGACACGAAAATGGCTACACCTTC; cdr3_aa: CASSPLSGRHENGYTF
j_call: TRBJ2-1; clone_size: -; v_call: TRBV7-2; d_call: TRBD2; cdr3_nt: TGTGCCAGCAGCCCCCCCGGACTAGCGGGACTTGAGCAGTTCTTC; cdr3_aa: CASSPPGLAGLEQFF
j_call: TRBJ1-1; clone_size: -; v_call: TRBV9; d_call: -; cdr3_nt: TGTGCCAGCAGCGTAGGGGGATGGGAGTACGACACTGAAGCTTTCTTT; cdr3_aa: CASSVGGWEYDTEAFF
j_call: TRBJ2-3; clone_size: -; v_call: TRBV5-1; d_call: TRBD2; cdr3_nt: TGCGCCAGCAGCTTGGAAGCGGGGACAGATACGCAGTATTTT; cdr3_aa: CASSLEAGTDTQYF
j_call: TRBJ2-1; clone_size: -; v_call: TRBV5-4; d_call: -; cdr3_nt: TGTGCCAGCAGTCTTAATTCACAGGGAAATGAGCAGTTCTTC; cdr3_aa: CASSLNSQGNEQFF
j_call: TRBJ2-3; clone_size: -; v_call: TRBV6-6; d_call: TRBD2; cdr3_nt: TGTGCCAGCAGTCTACGGACTAGCGTGAAGAGCACAGATACGCAGTATTTT; cdr3_aa: CASSLRTSVKSTDTQYF
j_call: TRBJ2-1; clone_size: -; v_call: TRBV24-1; d_call: TRBD1; cdr3_nt: TGTGCCACCAGTGATACCGGGACAGGTGCCAATGAGCAGTTCTTC; cdr3_aa: CATSDTGTGANEQFF
j_call: TRBJ2-3; clone_size: -; v_call: TRBV19; d_call: -; cdr3_nt: TGTGCCAGTAGTATTACCCGAGGCGCAGATACGCAGTATTTT; cdr3_aa: CASSITRGADTQYF
j_call: TRBJ1-1; clone_size: -; v_call: TRBV6-4; d_call: TRBD1; cdr3_nt: TGTGCCAGCAGACAGACAGGGATGAACACTGAAGCTTTCTTT; cdr3_aa: CASRQTGMNTEAFF
j_call: TRBJ1-5; clone_size: -; v_call: TRBV19; d_call: TRBD1; cdr3_nt: TGTGCCAGTAGTATAACAGGGGACAATCAGCCCCAGCATTTT; cdr3_aa: CASSITGDNQPQHF
j_call: TRBJ2-3; clone_size: once; v_call: TRBV30; d_call: TRBD2; cdr3_nt: TGTGCCTGGACCGGGACTAGCATGTCAAGGGATACGCAGTATTTT; cdr3_aa: CAWTGTSMSRDTQYF
j_call: TRBJ1-1; clone_size: -; v_call: TRBV4-2; d_call: -; cdr3_nt: TGTGCCAGCAGCCCTTCCGGCAGGCTCAACACTGAAGCTTTCTTT; cdr3_aa: CASSPSGRLNTEAFF
j_call: TRBJ2-3; clone_size: -; v_call: TRBV11-2; d_call: TRBD1; cdr3_nt: TGTGCCAGCAGCCCGGACTCAGGGGGCGTTACAGATACGCAGTATTTT; cdr3_aa: CASSPDSGGVTDTQYF
j_call: TRBJ2-7; clone_size: -; v_call: TRBV10-3; d_call: TRBD2; cdr3_nt: TGTGCCATCAGAGGCACGAGCGGGAGGGCTGGTGAGCAGTACTTC; cdr3_aa: CAIRGTSGRAGEQYF
j_call: TRBJ1-4; clone_size: once; v_call: TRBV19; d_call: TRBD1; cdr3_nt: TGTGCCAGTAGTGAGGACAGGAGCACTAATGAAAAACTGTTTTTT; cdr3_aa: CASSEDRSTNEKLFF
j_call: TRBJ2-2; clone_size: -; v_call: TRBV4-3; d_call: TRBD2; cdr3_nt: TGCGCCAGCAGCCAAGAGGTCCTAGCGGGCGGGGAGCTGTTTTTT; cdr3_aa: CASSQEVLAGGELFF
j_call: TRBJ1-2; clone_size: few; v_call: TRBV7-2; d_call: TRBD1; cdr3_nt: TGTGCCAGCAGCTTAGGGAAAGACAGGGATTTAGGGAACTATGGCTACACCTTC; cdr3_aa: CASSLGKDRDLGNYGYTF
j_call: TRBJ1-2; clone_size: -; v_call: TRBV18; d_call: TRBD1; cdr3_nt: TGTGCCAGCTCAGGACAGGGATCGGGAGGCTACACCTTC; cdr3_aa: CASSGQGSGGYTF
j_call: TRBJ1-2; clone_size: -; v_call: TRBV27; d_call: -; cdr3_nt: TGTGCCAGCAGTCCGGGACATTCAAAGGGGAACTATGGCTACACCTTC; cdr3_aa: CASSPGHSKGNYGYTF
j_call: TRBJ2-5; clone_size: once; v_call: TRBV5-1; d_call: TRBD1; cdr3_nt: TGCGCCAGCAGCTTGGGACAGGGCGAGACCCAGTACTTC; cdr3_aa: CASSLGQGETQYF
j_call: TRBJ1-1; clone_size: -; v_call: TRBV5-1; d_call: -; cdr3_nt: TGCGCCAGCAGCTTGAATAGGGAGACTGAAGCTTTCTTT; cdr3_aa: CASSLNRETEAFF
j_call: TRBJ1-1; clone_size: -; v_call: TRBV30; d_call: -; cdr3_nt: TGTGCCTGGGATCTAACAGGGATGGGTACTGAAGCTTTCTTT; cdr3_aa: CAWDLTGMGTEAFF
j_call: TRBJ1-1; clone_size: -; v_call: TRBV16; d_call: -; cdr3_nt: TGTGCCAGCAGCCAATCCGGAGTGGTGACTGAAGCTTTCTTT; cdr3_aa: CASSQSGVVTEAFF
j_call: TRBJ1-6; clone_size: -; v_call: TRBV30; d_call: -; cdr3_nt: TGTGCCTGGAGTGTAGACGGAGATTCACCCCTCCACTTT; cdr3_aa: CAWSVDGDSPLHF
j_call: TRBJ1-1; clone_size: -; v_call: TRBV6-1; d_call: -; cdr3_nt: TGTGCCAGCAGTGAAAATAGGAACACTGAAGCTTTCTTT; cdr3_aa: CASSENRNTEAFF
j_call: TRBJ2-1; clone_size: -; v_call: TRBV5-6; d_call: -; cdr3_nt: TGTGCCAGCAGCTTGATAATAGAAAATTTCCATGAGCAGTTCTTC; cdr3_aa: CASSLIIENFHEQFF
j_call: TRBJ1-1; clone_size: -; v_call: TRBV9; d_call: -; cdr3_nt: TGTGCCAGCAGCCCGGACATAATGAACACTGAAGCTTTCTTT; cdr3_aa: CASSPDIMNTEAFF
j_call: TRBJ1-5; clone_size: -; v_call: TRBV6-2/TRBV6-3; d_call: TRBD1; cdr3_nt: TGTGCCAGCAGTAGACCCGGGACAGGGGTCAATCAGCCCCAGCATTTT; cdr3_aa: CASSRPGTGVNQPQHF
j_call: TRBJ1-1; clone_size: -; v_call: TRBV28; d_call: -; cdr3_nt: TGTGCCAGCAGTTTATATGGCCAGATGAACACTGAAGCTTTCTTT; cdr3_aa: CASSLYGQMNTEAFF
j_call: TRBJ2-1; clone_size: -; v_call: TRBV13; d_call: -; cdr3_nt: TGTGCCAGCAGCTTATTTTCAGGGTATGAGCAGTTCTTC; cdr3_aa: CASSLFSGYEQFF
j_call: TRBJ2-2; clone_size: -; v_call: TRBV20-1; d_call: -; cdr3_nt: TGCAGTGCTAGTACCAGAACGAACACCGGGGAGCTGTTTTTT; cdr3_aa: CSASTRTNTGELFF
j_call: TRBJ1-6; clone_size: -; v_call: TRBV5-6; d_call: TRBD1; cdr3_nt: TGTGCCAGCAGCACCTACAGGGGGAATTTATCACCCCTCCACTTT; cdr3_aa: CASSTYRGNLSPLHF
j_call: TRBJ2-5; clone_size: -; v_call: TRBV7-9; d_call: TRBD1; cdr3_nt: TGTGCCAGCAGCTCGAAGACAGGGATCCAAGAGACCCAGTACTTC; cdr3_aa: CASSSKTGIQETQYF
j_call: TRBJ1-6; clone_size: few; v_call: TRBV5-1; d_call: TRBD1; cdr3_nt: TGCGCCAGCAGCTTCGGACAGGGGCTCTTGAATTCACCCCTCCACTTT; cdr3_aa: CASSFGQGLLNSPLHF
j_call: TRBJ2-3; clone_size: -; v_call: TRBV30; d_call: -; cdr3_nt: TGTGCCTGGATTCTCCCCCAGACTAGTTTTAACTTAGATACGCAGTATTTT; cdr3_aa: CAWILPQTSFNLDTQYF
j_call: TRBJ1-5; clone_size: -; v_call: TRBV18; d_call: TRBD1; cdr3_nt: TGTGCCAGCTCACGGACAGGGGGCAATCAGCCCCAGCATTTT; cdr3_aa: CASSRTGGNQPQHF
j_call: TRBJ1-1; clone_size: -; v_call: TRBV18; d_call: TRBD1; cdr3_nt: TGTGCCAGCTCCCCATCGACAGGGCTAATGAACACTGAAGCTTTCTTT; cdr3_aa: CASSPSTGLMNTEAFF
j_call: TRBJ1-2; clone_size: -; v_call: TRBV6-5; d_call: -; cdr3_nt: TGTGCCAGCAGTTACTCGAATTTGCAGGTAGATGGCTACACCTTC; cdr3_aa: CASSYSNLQVDGYTF
j_call: TRBJ2-7; clone_size: -; v_call: TRBV5-8; d_call: TRBD2; cdr3_nt: TGTGCCAGCACGCGGGGGGGAAGTCCTAAGGAGCAGTACTTC; cdr3_aa: CASTRGGSPKEQYF
j_call: TRBJ1-2; clone_size: -; v_call: TRBV6-1; d_call: -; cdr3_nt: TGTGCCAGCAGTGAAGTGGGCAGTCTACCGGGCTACACCTTC; cdr3_aa: CASSEVGSLPGYTF
j_call: TRBJ1-2; clone_size: few; v_call: TRBV28; d_call: TRBD1; cdr3_nt: TGTGCCAGCAGTTCGGGACAGGACAACTATGGCTACACCTTC; cdr3_aa: CASSSGQDNYGYTF
j_call: TRBJ1-5; clone_size: few; v_call: TRBV6-2/TRBV6-3; d_call: -; cdr3_nt: TGTGCCAGCAGTTTTCGGAACAAGGGAGGGATGATACTGTACAATCAGCCCCAGCATTTT; cdr3_aa: CASSFRNKGGMILYNQPQHF
j_call: TRBJ1-1; clone_size: -; v_call: TRBV7-2; d_call: TRBD1; cdr3_nt: TGTGCCAGCAGCCCCACAGGGGACACTGAAGCTTTCTTT; cdr3_aa: CASSPTGDTEAFF
j_call: TRBJ2-7; clone_size: -; v_call: TRBV5-1; d_call: -; cdr3_nt: TGCGCCAGCAGCTTGCCCAGGGACACCCAATCCGAGCAGTACTTC; cdr3_aa: CASSLPRDTQSEQYF
j_call: TRBJ2-3; clone_size: -; v_call: TRBV5-1; d_call: TRBD1; cdr3_nt: TGCGCCAGCAGTACAGGGGCAAGCACAGATACGCAGTATTTT; cdr3_aa: CASSTGASTDTQYF
j_call: TRBJ1-3; clone_size: -; v_call: TRBV9; d_call: -; cdr3_nt: TGTGCCAGCAGCGTAGGTGGGGGGAGACGAGGAAACACCATATATTTT; cdr3_aa: CASSVGGGRRGNTIYF